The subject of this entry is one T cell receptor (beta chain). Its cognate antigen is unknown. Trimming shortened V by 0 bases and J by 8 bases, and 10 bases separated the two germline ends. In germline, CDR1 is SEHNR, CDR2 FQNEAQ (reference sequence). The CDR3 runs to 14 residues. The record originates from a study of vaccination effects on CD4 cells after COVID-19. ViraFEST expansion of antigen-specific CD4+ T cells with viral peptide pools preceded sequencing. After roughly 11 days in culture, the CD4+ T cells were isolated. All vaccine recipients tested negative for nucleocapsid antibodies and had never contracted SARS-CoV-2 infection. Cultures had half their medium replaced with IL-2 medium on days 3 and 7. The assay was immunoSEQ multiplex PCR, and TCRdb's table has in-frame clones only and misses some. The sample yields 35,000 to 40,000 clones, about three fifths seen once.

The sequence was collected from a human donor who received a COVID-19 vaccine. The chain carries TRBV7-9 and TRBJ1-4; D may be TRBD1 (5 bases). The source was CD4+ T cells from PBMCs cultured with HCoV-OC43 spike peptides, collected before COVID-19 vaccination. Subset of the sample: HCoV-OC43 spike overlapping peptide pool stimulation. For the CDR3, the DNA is TGTGCCAGCAGCTTAGCGGGGGTGGCCGAAAAACTGTTTTTT. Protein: CASSLAGVAEKLFF.